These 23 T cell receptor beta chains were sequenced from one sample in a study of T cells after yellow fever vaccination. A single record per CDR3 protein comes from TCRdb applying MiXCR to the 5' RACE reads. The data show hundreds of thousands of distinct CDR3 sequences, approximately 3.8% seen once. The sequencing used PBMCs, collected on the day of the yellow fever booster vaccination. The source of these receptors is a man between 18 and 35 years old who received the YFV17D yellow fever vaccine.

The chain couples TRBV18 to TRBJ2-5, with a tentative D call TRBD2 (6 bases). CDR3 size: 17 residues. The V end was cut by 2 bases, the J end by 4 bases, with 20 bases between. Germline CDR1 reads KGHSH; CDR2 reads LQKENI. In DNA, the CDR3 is TGTGCCAGCTCACCAGTGGTACGGTCGGGGGTCGGAGAGACCCAGTACTTC. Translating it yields CASSPVVRSGVGETQYF.

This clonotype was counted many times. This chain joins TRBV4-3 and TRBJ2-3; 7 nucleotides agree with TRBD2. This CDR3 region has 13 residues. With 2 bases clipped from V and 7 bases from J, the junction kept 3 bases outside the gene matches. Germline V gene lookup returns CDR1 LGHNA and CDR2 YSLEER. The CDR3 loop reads CASSQSRGYTQYF. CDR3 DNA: TGCGCCAGCAGCCAATCGCGGGGGTATACGCAGTATTTT.

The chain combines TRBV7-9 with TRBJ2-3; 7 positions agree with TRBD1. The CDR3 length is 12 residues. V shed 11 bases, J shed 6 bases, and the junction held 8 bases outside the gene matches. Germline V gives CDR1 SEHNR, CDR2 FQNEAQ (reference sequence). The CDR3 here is CAGRSQGDTQYF. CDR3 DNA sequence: TGTGCCGGACGATCACAGGGGGATACGCAGTATTTT. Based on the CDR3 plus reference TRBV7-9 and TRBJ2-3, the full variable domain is DTGVSQNPRHKITKRGQNVTFRCDPISEHNRLYWYRQTLGQGPEFLTYFQNEAQLEKSRLLSDRFSAERPKGSFSTLEIQRTEQGDSAMYLCAGRSQGDTQYFGPGTRLTVL.

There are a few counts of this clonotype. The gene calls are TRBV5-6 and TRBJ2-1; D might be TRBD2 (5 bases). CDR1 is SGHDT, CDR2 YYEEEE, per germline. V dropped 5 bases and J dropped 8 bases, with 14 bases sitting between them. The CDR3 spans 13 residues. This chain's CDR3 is CASRDSLIHEQFF. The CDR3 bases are TGTGCCAGCAGGGACTCCTTAATACATGAGCAGTTCTTC.

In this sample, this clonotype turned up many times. CDR3 in amino acids: CAIRPDGAGRETQYF. CDR3 in DNA: TGTGCCATCAGACCCGATGGAGCAGGGAGAGAGACCCAGTACTTC. V usage is TRBV10-3 and J usage is TRBJ2-5; either TRBD1 or TRBD2 may fit D (5 bases each). The germline gives CDR1 ENHRY, CDR2 SYGVKD. V dropped 6 bases and J dropped 4 bases, with 18 bases sitting between them. The CDR3 runs to 15 residues.

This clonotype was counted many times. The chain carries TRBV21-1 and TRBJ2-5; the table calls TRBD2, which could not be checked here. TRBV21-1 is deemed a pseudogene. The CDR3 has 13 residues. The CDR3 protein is CASLREGGETQYF. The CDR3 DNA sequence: TGTGCCAGCCTTAGGGAGGGGGGAGAGACCCAGTACTTC.

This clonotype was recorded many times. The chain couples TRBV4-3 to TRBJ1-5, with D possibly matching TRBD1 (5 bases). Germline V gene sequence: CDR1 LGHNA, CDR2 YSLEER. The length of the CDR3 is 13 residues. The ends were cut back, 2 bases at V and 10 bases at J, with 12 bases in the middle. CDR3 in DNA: TGCGCCAGCAGCCAATTGCAGGGTAAACCCCAGCATTTT. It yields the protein CASSQLQGKPQHF.

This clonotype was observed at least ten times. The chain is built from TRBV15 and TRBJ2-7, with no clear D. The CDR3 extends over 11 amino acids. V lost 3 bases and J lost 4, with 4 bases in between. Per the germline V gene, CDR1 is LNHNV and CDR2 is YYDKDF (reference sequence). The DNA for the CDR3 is TGTGCCACCAGCAGTAGTTACGAGCAGTACTTC. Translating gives CATSSSYEQYF.

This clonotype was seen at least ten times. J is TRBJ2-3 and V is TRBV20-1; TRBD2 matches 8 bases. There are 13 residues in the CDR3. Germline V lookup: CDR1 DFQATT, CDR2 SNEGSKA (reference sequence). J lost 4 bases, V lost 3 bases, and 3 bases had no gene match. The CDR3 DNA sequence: TGCAGTGCTAGCGGGGGGGCCCCAGATACGCAGTATTTT. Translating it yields CSASGGAPDTQYF.

This CDR3 is CASSPNLMEMAHF. CDR3 nucleotides: TGTGCCAGCAGCCCAAACTTGATGGAGATGGCCCATTTT. J is TRBJ1-5 and V is TRBV12-3 or TRBV12-4; D call uncertain. The length of the CDR3 is 13 residues. V dropped 6 bases and J dropped 16 bases, with 22 bases sitting between them.

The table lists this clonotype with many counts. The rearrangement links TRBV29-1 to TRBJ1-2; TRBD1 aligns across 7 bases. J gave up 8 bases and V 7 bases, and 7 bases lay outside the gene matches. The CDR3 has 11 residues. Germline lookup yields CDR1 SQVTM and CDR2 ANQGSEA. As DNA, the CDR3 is TGCAGCGACCGACAGGGAACAGGCTACACCTTC. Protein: CSDRQGTGYTF.

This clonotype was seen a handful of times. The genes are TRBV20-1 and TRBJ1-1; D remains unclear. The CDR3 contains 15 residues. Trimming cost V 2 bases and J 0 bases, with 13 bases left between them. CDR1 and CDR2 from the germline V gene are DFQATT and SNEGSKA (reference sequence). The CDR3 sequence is CSARTVGRLNTEAFF. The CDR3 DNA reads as TGCAGTGCTAGAACGGTTGGCAGGCTGAACACTGAAGCTTTCTTT.

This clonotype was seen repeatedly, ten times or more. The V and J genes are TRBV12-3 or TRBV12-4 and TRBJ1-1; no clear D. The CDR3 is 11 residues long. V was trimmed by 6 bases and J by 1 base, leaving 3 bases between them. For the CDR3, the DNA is TGTGCCAGCAGATCGAACACTGAAGCTTTCTTT. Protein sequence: CASRSNTEAFF.

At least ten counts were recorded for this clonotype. CDR3 DNA: TGTGCCAGCAGTTACTCGGGGAGGGGTGATCAGCCCCAGCATTTT. Translated, it gives CASSYSGRGDQPQHF. This chain joins TRBV6-5 and TRBJ1-5, with a possible D match to TRBD1 (5 bases). CDR1 is MNHEY and CDR2 is SVGAGI in the germline V gene. The CDR3 runs 15 residues. V lost 0 bases to trimming and J lost 5 bases, with 11 bases between them.

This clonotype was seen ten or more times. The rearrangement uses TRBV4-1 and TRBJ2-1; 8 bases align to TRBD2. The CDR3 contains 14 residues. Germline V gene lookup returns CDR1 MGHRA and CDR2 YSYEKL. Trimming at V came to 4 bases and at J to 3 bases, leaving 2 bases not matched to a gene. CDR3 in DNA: TGCGCCAGCAGCCCGGGGGGGGGCTACAATGAGCAGTTCTTC. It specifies CASSPGGGYNEQFF.

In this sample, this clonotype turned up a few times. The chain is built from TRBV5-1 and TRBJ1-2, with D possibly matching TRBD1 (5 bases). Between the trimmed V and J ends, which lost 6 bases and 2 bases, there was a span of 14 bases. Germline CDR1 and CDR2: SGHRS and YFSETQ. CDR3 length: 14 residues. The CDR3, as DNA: TGCGCCAGCACCCTGGCCCCAGGGAACTATGGCTACACCTTC. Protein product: CASTLAPGNYGYTF.

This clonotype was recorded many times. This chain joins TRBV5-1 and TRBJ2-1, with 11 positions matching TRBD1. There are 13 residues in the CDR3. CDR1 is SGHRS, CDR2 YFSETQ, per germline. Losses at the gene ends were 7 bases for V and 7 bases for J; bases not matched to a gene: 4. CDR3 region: CASADRGPNEQFF. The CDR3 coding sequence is TGCGCCAGCGCGGACAGGGGGCCTAATGAGCAGTTCTTC.

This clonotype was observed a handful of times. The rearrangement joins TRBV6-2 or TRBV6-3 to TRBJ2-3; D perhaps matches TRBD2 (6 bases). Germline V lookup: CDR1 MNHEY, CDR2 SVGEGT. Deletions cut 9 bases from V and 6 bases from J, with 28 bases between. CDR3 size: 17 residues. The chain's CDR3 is CARVRGGSDMEWDTQYF. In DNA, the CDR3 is TGTGCCAGAGTAAGGGGAGGTAGTGATATGGAATGGGATACGCAGTATTTT.

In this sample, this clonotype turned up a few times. The CDR3 loop reads CASSQVAGTGGWEQYF. CDR3 in DNA: TGTGCCAGCAGCCAAGTCGCCGGGACGGGAGGTTGGGAGCAGTACTTC. The rearrangement joins TRBV3-1 to TRBJ2-7, with 7 bases aligning to TRBD2. The CDR3 spans 16 residues. With V trimmed by 1 base and J by 7 bases, 13 bases remained unmatched. The germline V gene encodes CDR1 LGHDT and CDR2 YNNKEL (reference sequence).

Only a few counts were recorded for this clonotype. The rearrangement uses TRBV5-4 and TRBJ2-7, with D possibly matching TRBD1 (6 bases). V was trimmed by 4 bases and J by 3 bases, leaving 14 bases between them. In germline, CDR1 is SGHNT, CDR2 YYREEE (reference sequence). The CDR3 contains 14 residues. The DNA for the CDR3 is TGTGCCAGCAGCCCTGGTGGACAGATCTACGAGCAGTACTTC. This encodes CASSPGGQIYEQYF.

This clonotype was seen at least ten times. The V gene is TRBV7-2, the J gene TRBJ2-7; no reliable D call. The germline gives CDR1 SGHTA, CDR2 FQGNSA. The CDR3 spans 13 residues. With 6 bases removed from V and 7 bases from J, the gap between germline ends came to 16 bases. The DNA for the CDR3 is TGTGCCAGCAGTCCTGGAACCCGGCGGGAGCAGTACTTC. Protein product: CASSPGTRREQYF.

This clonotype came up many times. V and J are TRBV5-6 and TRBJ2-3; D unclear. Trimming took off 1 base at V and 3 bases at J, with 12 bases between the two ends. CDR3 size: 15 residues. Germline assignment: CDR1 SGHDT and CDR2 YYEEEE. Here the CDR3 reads CASSLQTLVTDTQYF. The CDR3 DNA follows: TGTGCCAGCAGCTTGCAGACCCTAGTGACAGATACGCAGTATTTT.

CDR3 in amino acids: CASSSGGGWGYTF. The CDR3 coding sequence is TGTGCCAGCAGCTCCGGAGGGGGCTGGGGCTACACCTTC. V is TRBV7-2 and J is TRBJ1-2, with TRBD1 matching 7 bases. With 4 bases clipped from V and 8 bases from J, the junction kept 7 bases outside the gene matches. Germline CDR1 is SGHTA and CDR2 is FQGNSA. The CDR3 is 13 amino acids.